Below are 15 T cell receptor beta chains sequenced from a single sample in a study of technical replicates of blood from a handful of donors (dated by TCRdb to the late 2010s). Preparation of the library involved the immunoSEQ multiplex PCR assay. The source is immuneACCESS, and TCRdb retained only in-frame sequences with V and J called. Part of the clones is not carried over; for the studies checked, unresolved V genes explain less than half of this, and the remainder is unexplained. This sample comprises some 14,000 clones, approximately 88% of them detected only once. The ten largest clonotypes hold approximately 11% of the sample. What was sequenced was PBMCs. These receptors originate from a human donor in good health.

This chain links TRBV7-8 with TRBJ2-5, with 13 bases lining up with TRBD2. The CDR3 length is 16 residues. CDR1 and CDR2 (germline): SGHVS, FQNEAQ. Trimming removed 2 bases from V and 5 bases from J; junction bases left unmatched: 5. The CDR3 bases are TGTGCCAGCAGCTTATGGACTAGCGGGAGCCGGGAGACCCAGTACTTC. Protein product: CASSLWTSGSRETQYF.

This chain uses TRBV6-5 with TRBJ1-5, with 7 bases fitting TRBD1. The CDR3 totals 13 residues. The germline V gene has CDR1 MNHEY and CDR2 SVGAGI. V was clipped by 5 bases and J by 9 bases; unmatched bases: 7. In DNA form, the CDR3 reads TGTGCCAGCAGTCGGCAGGGGGTTGGGCCCCAGCATTTT. Its translation: CASSRQGVGPQHF.

The chain combines TRBV28 with TRBJ2-3; D is unclear. CDR1 is MDHEN and CDR2 is SYDVKM in the germline V gene. Trimming removed 6 bases at V and 0 bases at J, with 10 bases between. CDR3 length: 14 residues. CDR3 sequence: CASRRFMSTDTQYF. CDR3 DNA: TGTGCCAGCAGGCGGTTTATGAGCACAGATACGCAGTATTTT.

The chain uses TRBV6-6 and TRBJ1-1, with 7 bases that match TRBD1. This CDR3 is 14 amino acids long. The trim removed 6 bases at V and 0 bases at J, leaving 4 bases unmatched. CDR1 is MNHNY and CDR2 is SVGAGI in the germline V gene (reference sequence). The CDR3 reads CASRRGQVNTEAFF. In nucleotides, the CDR3 is TGTGCCAGCAGACGCGGACAGGTGAACACTGAAGCTTTCTTT.

The chain carries TRBV6-4 and TRBJ1-2, with TRBD1 matching over 8 bases. CDR1 is MRHNA and CDR2 is SNTAGT in the germline V gene. This CDR3 region has 13 residues. J was trimmed by 4 bases and V by 6 bases; bases with no gene match: 4. DNA for the CDR3: TGTGCCAGCAGACCAGGGGGCAGCTATGGCTACACCTTC. Amino acids: CASRPGGSYGYTF.

V usage is TRBV29-1 and J usage is TRBJ2-7, with TRBD1 identical over 7 bases. The trim removed 4 bases at V and 3 bases at J, leaving 6 bases unmatched. The CDR3 length is 13 residues. Germline V gene lookup returns CDR1 SQVTM and CDR2 ANQGSEA. In nucleotides, the CDR3 is TGCAGCGTTGTCGTACAGGGGAACTACGAGCAGTACTTC. It yields the protein CSVVVQGNYEQYF.

This clone appeared once. V usage is TRBV6-1 and J usage is TRBJ2-1, with 7 bases matching TRBD2. The V segment lost 8 bases and the J segment 2 bases; nucleotides outside the gene matches: 3. The germline V gene has CDR1 MNHNS and CDR2 SASEGT. CDR3 size: 13 residues. Written as DNA, the CDR3 is TGTGCCAGCTGCGGGGGACCCTACAATGAGCAGTTCTTC. It is translated as CASCGGPYNEQFF.

The chain combines TRBV5-5 with TRBJ1-5; D might be TRBD1 (5 bases). The germline gives CDR1 SGHKS, CDR2 YYEKEE (reference sequence). CDR3 length: 14 amino acids. V was clipped by 0 bases and J by 8 bases, with 12 bases between them. This CDR3 reads CASSLEPGVEPQHF. The CDR3 nucleotides are TGTGCCAGCAGCTTGGAGCCGGGGGTCGAGCCCCAGCATTTT.

The J gene is TRBJ2-5, the V gene TRBV29-1; 7 nucleotides agree with TRBD2. The CDR3 runs to 13 residues. The V gene end was trimmed by 4 bases and the J gene end by 2 bases; junction bases not matched to a gene: 4. CDR1 and CDR2 (germline): SQVTM, ANQGSEA. CDR3 in amino acids: CSVGRGGQETQYF. The CDR3 region has the DNA TGCAGCGTTGGCCGGGGAGGGCAAGAGACCCAGTACTTC.

CDR3 DNA sequence: TGTGCCAGCAGCCGAGGACAGGGAGGAGGGGAGCTGTTTTTT. Residues: CASSRGQGGGELFF. The chain is built from TRBV7-8 and TRBJ2-2; 8 bases are a match to TRBD1. The CDR3 is 14 amino acids. Trimming at V came to 5 bases and at J to 8 bases, leaving 7 bases not matched to a gene. Germline-derived CDR1 and CDR2 are SGHVS and FQNEAQ.

V gene TRBV6-4 combines with J gene TRBJ1-3, with no clear D. The CDR3 has 13 amino acids. Germline V gene sequence: CDR1 MRHNA, CDR2 SNTAGT. The germline V and J ends were trimmed by 6 bases and 0 bases, with 6 bases remaining between them. Here the CDR3 DNA reads TGTGCCAGCAGCGTAAACTCTGGAAACACCATATATTTT. Translated, it gives CASSVNSGNTIYF.

There are a few counts of this clone. The chain carries TRBV18 and TRBJ1-1, with D perhaps matching TRBD1 (6 bases). The CDR3 spans 12 residues. The V gene's germline CDR1 is KGHSH and CDR2 LQKENI. V lost 2 bases, J lost 8 bases, and 9 bases lay in between. CDR3 nucleotide sequence: TGTGCCAGCTCACCATTACAGGGCGAAGCTTTCTTT. It is translated as CASSPLQGEAFF.

This chain links TRBV5-6 with TRBJ1-2, with D possibly being TRBD1 (5 bases). The germline V gene has CDR1 SGHDT and CDR2 YYEEEE. The V end was cut by 6 bases, the J end by 3 bases, with 12 bases between. The CDR3 is made up of 13 amino acids. DNA of the CDR3: TGTGCCAGCACCCCCGGCAGGGACTATGGCTACACCTTC. Protein sequence: CASTPGRDYGYTF. Drawing the rest from reference TRBV5-6 and TRBJ1-2, the complete variable domain is DAGVTQSPTHLIKTRGQQVTLRCSPKSGHDTVSWYQQALGQGPQFIFQYYEEEERQRGNFPDRFSGHQFPNYSSELNVNALLLGDSALYLCASTPGRDYGYTFGSGTRLTVV.

The chain joins TRBV5-1 to TRBJ2-7, with TRBD1 matching over 11 bases. The CDR3 runs 17 residues. Germline CDR1 is SGHRS and CDR2 is YFSETQ. The junction had 9 bases not matched to a gene; V was cut back by 2 bases and J by 2 bases. CDR3 loop: CASSFLSPGQGAYEQYF. The CDR3 DNA follows: TGCGCCAGCAGCTTCCTGTCACCGGGACAGGGGGCCTACGAGCAGTACTTC.

The J gene is TRBJ2-6, the V gene TRBV6-4; possibly TRBD2 for D (6 bases). The CDR3 has 17 amino acids. CDR1 is MRHNA and CDR2 is SNTAGT in the germline V gene. V was cut by 0 bases and J by 0 bases, with 9 bases left in between. Here the CDR3 DNA reads TGTGCCAGCAGTGACTCGTCGGGGGTCTCTGGGGCCAACGTCCTGACTTTC. Its protein is CASSDSSGVSGANVLTF.